The 17 T cell receptor beta chains below come from one sample, sequenced in a study of response to subunit inactivated influenza vaccine. From the RT-PCR reads, TCRdb called clonotypes with MiXCR, one entry per CDR3 protein. The sample shows around 180,000 distinct CDR3 sequences, around 9.2% of them seen only once. The specimen was non-naive T cells sorted from PBMCs, collected on the day of vaccination. The receptors come from a man over 45 who received an inactivated influenza vaccine.

Judged by abundance, this clonotype is medium-sized. The CDR3 nucleotides are TGTGCCAGCAGCGTGGGGCCCTTTCAGTTCTTC. Protein sequence: CASSVGPFQFF. V is TRBV7-9 and J is TRBJ2-1; TRBD1 might be the D (5 bases). CDR1 is SEHNR, CDR2 FQNEAQ, per germline (reference sequence). Trimming cost V 5 bases and J 13 bases, with 12 bases left between them. The length of the CDR3 is 11 residues. Drawing the rest from reference TRBV7-9 and TRBJ2-1, the complete variable domain is DTGVSQNPRHKITKRGQNVTFRCDPISEHNRLYWYRQTLGQGPEFLTYFQNEAQLEKSRLLSDRFSAERPKGSFSTLEIQRTEQGDSAMYLCASSVGPFQFFGPGTRLTVL.

This clonotype was counted only a few times. The V and J genes are TRBV5-6 and TRBJ2-1; TRBD1 matches 10 bases. The ends lost 2 bases at V and 7 bases at J; junction bases unmatched: 6. The CDR3 totals 15 residues. Germline CDR1 is SGHDT and CDR2 is YYEEEE. The CDR3 here is CASSFPGQGWNEQFF. The DNA for the CDR3 is TGTGCCAGCAGCTTCCCGGGACAGGGGTGGAATGAGCAGTTCTTC.

The V call is TRBV5-1, the J call TRBJ2-1; 12 bases agree with TRBD2. V lost 3 bases to trimming and J lost 2 bases; unmatched junction nucleotides: 3. The CDR3 has 16 amino acids. Germline CDR1 and CDR2: SGHRS and YFSETQ. This CDR3 is CASSSGLAGPYNEQFF. CDR3 nucleotide sequence: TGCGCCAGCAGCTCTGGACTAGCGGGGCCCTACAATGAGCAGTTCTTC.

This clonotype was seen a few times. This rearrangement joins TRBV27 to TRBJ2-2; the match to TRBD2 covers 9 bases. This CDR3 spans 14 amino acids. The V gene end was trimmed by 3 bases and the J gene end by 7 bases; junction bases not matched to a gene: 3. Per the germline V gene, CDR1 is MNHEY and CDR2 is SMNVEV (reference sequence). CDR3 coding DNA: TGTGCCAGCAGTTTGGGACTAGCTAGCGGGGAGCTGTTTTTT. This translates into CASSLGLASGELFF.

This clonotype has a handful of counts. J is TRBJ2-3 and V is TRBV11-1; 8 bases are a match to TRBD2. In germline, CDR1 is SGHAT, CDR2 FQDESV (reference sequence). V dropped 5 bases and J dropped 5; count of bases not matched to a gene: 21. CDR3 size: 19 residues. CDR3 sequence reads: CASSPRGFSGRRWGDTQYF. DNA of the CDR3: TGTGCCAGCAGCCCCCGCGGGTTCAGCGGGAGACGCTGGGGAGATACGCAGTATTTT. Based on the CDR3 plus reference TRBV11-1 and TRBJ2-3, the full variable domain is EAEVAQSPRYKITEKSQAVAFWCDPISGHATLYWYRQILGQGPELLVQFQDESVVDDSQLPKDRFSAERLKGVDSTLKIQPAELGDSAMYLCASSPRGFSGRRWGDTQYFGPGTRLTVL.

This clonotype was counted ten times or more. The gene calls are TRBV20-1 and TRBJ2-3, with unresolved D. The V end lost 6 bases, the J end lost 0 bases, and 10 bases lay between the germline ends. Looked up from germline, CDR1 is DFQATT and CDR2 is SNEGSKA (reference sequence). This CDR3 has 13 residues. The chain's CDR3 is CSARTASTDTQYF. The CDR3 DNA reads TGCAGTGCCCGAACGGCTAGCACAGATACGCAGTATTTT.

The J gene is TRBJ2-3, the V gene TRBV5-1; 9 nucleotides agree with TRBD1. Trimming took 4 bases from V and 4 from J; bases not matched to a gene: 4. The CDR3 spans 14 residues. The germline V gene has CDR1 SGHRS and CDR2 YFSETQ. This CDR3 is CASSVDRGADTQYF. The DNA of the CDR3 is TGCGCCAGCAGCGTGGACAGGGGAGCAGATACGCAGTATTTT.

This clonotype was observed a few times. For the CDR3, the DNA is TGTGCCAGTTACGGGACAGGGGAGTACGAGCAGTACTTC. Its translation: CASYGTGEYEQYF. The chain combines TRBV6-1 with TRBJ2-7; 10 nucleotides match TRBD1. Germline V lookup: CDR1 MNHNS, CDR2 SASEGT. This CDR3 region has 13 residues. The J segment lost 4 bases and the V segment lost 9 bases, leaving 6 bases of the junction unmatched.

V usage is TRBV7-9 and J usage is TRBJ1-4, with D perhaps TRBD1 (5 bases). The CDR3 runs to 17 residues. Germline V gives CDR1 SEHNR, CDR2 FQNEAQ (reference sequence). V lost 1 base to trimming and J lost 0 bases, with 12 bases between them. Written as DNA, the CDR3 is TGTGCCAGCAGCTTAGAAAGACAGACTTCAACTAATGAAAAACTGTTTTTT. Amino acids: CASSLERQTSTNEKLFF.

The chain links TRBV7-6 to TRBJ2-1, with D possibly matching TRBD1 (7 bases). V lost 5 bases to trimming and J lost 6 bases, with 20 bases between them. Germline values: CDR1 SGHVS, CDR2 FNYEAQ. This CDR3 region has 16 residues. In DNA, the CDR3 is TGTGCCAGCAGCAGGTCGGGGGCAGGGGGGATCAATGAGCAGTTCTTC. It specifies CASSRSGAGGINEQFF.

This clonotype showed up just a few times. The V and J genes are TRBV10-3 and TRBJ2-7, with D unclear. This CDR3 has 17 amino acids. Germline values: CDR1 ENHRY, CDR2 SYGVKD. The germline V and J ends were trimmed by 2 bases and 5 bases, with 22 bases remaining between them. CDR3 nucleotides: TGTGCCATCAGTGAGCAAACACCGGGCCTCTCGCGGCACGAGCAGTACTTC. Translation: CAISEQTPGLSRHEQYF.

J is TRBJ2-3 and V is TRBV11-2, with D hard to call. Trimming shortened V by 5 bases and J by 6 bases, and 12 bases separated the two germline ends. Germline lookup yields CDR1 SGHAT and CDR2 FQNNGV. The CDR3 totals 13 residues. CDR3 sequence: CASSTFKEDTQYF. The CDR3 region has the DNA TGTGCCAGCAGCACATTTAAGGAGGATACGCAGTATTTT. Variable domain in full (rest from reference TRBV11-2 and TRBJ2-3): EAGVAQSPRYKIIEKRQSVAFWCNPISGHATLYWYQQILGQGPKLLIQFQNNGVVDDSQLPKDRFSAERLKGVDSTLKIQPAKLEDSAVYLCASSTFKEDTQYFGPGTRLTVL.

The gene calls are TRBV2 and TRBJ2-5; D uncertain. The V gene's germline CDR1 is SNHLY and CDR2 FYNNEI. The CDR3 extends over 14 amino acids. V lost 7 bases, J lost 5 bases, and 17 bases lay in between. CDR3 nucleotide sequence: TGTGCCAGCATTCGGCGTAGCTGGGTGGAGACCCAGTACTTC. Amino acid sequence: CASIRRSWVETQYF.

This clonotype occurred a few times. This chain uses TRBV20-1 with TRBJ2-5; 7 nucleotides align to TRBD2. CDR1 is DFQATT and CDR2 is SNEGSKA in the germline V gene (reference sequence). The CDR3 runs to 14 residues. With V trimmed by 6 bases and J by 2 bases, 9 bases remained unmatched. CDR3 region: CSAQAGLPQETQYF. The CDR3 bases are TGCAGTGCGCAGGCGGGACTACCTCAAGAGACCCAGTACTTC.

This clonotype showed up many times. The chain carries TRBV5-6 and TRBJ2-7, with 7 bases fitting TRBD2. With V trimmed by 0 bases and J by 2 bases, 5 bases remained unmatched. The CDR3 totals 15 residues. CDR1 is SGHDT, CDR2 YYEEEE, per germline. The CDR3 here is CASSLGGSATYEQYF. CDR3 bases: TGTGCCAGCAGCTTGGGCGGGAGTGCAACCTACGAGCAGTACTTC.

In the case of this clonotype: A much larger clonotype is one base distant, so this may be a read error. V is TRBV20-1 and J is TRBJ1-1, with D hard to call. CDR1 is DFQATT, CDR2 SNEGSKA, per germline (reference sequence). The CDR3 is 14 amino acids. The CDR3 DNA follows: TGCAGTGCTAGAGATGTTATGGATGGCACTGACGCTTTCTTT. Encoded protein: CSARDVMDGTDAFF.

This clonotype was recorded many times. The CDR3 DNA reads as TGCGCCAGCAGCAAAAGACAGGGGGCTAATAATGAGCAGTTCTTC. Residues: CASSKRQGANNEQFF. This chain joins TRBV5-1 and TRBJ2-1; 10 bases line up with TRBD1. Germline-derived CDR1 and CDR2 are SGHRS and YFSETQ. The CDR3 is made up of 15 amino acids. V shed 4 bases, J shed 7 bases, and the junction held 8 bases outside the gene matches.